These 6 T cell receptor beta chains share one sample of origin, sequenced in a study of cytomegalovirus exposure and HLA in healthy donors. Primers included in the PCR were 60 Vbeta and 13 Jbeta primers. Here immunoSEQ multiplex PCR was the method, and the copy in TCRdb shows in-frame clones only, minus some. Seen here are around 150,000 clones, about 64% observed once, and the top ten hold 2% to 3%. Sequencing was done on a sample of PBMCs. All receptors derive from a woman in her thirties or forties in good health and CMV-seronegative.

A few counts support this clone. The CDR3 loop reads CAISGTSNYGYTF. The CDR3 DNA follows: TGTGCCATCAGTGGGACTTCGAACTATGGCTACACCTTC. The chain combines TRBV10-3 with TRBJ1-2; D ambiguous. Trimming pared 4 bases from V and 2 bases from J, leaving 8 bases between. The CDR3 extends over 13 amino acids. Germline loops: CDR1 ENHRY, CDR2 SYGVKD.

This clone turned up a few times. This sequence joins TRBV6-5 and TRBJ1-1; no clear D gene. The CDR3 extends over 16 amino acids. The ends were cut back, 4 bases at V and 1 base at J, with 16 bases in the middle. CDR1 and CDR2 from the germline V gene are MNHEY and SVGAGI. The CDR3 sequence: CASSFSLTRENTEAFF. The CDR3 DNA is TGTGCCAGCAGTTTCTCTCTGACGCGGGAGAACACTGAAGCTTTCTTT.

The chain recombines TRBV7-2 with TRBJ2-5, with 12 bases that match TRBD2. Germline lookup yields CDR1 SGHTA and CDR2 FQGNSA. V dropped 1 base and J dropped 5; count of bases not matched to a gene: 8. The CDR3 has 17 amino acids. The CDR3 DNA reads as TGTGCCAGCAGCTTAGGACTAGCGGGGGCCCAAGGGGAGACCCAGTACTTC. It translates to CASSLGLAGAQGETQYF.

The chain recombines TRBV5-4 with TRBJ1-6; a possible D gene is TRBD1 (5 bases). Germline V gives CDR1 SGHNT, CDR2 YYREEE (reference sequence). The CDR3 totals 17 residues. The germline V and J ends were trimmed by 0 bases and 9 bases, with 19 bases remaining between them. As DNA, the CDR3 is TGTGCCAGCAGCTTGGCCGGCCTGATGGGCAGGGCTTCACCCCTCCACTTT. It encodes CASSLAGLMGRASPLHF.

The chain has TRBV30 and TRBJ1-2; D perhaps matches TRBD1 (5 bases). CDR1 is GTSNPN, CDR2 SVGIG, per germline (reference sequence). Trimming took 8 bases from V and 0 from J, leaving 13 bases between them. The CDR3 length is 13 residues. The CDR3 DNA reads TGTGCCGTTCAGGGTGATGCTAACTATGGCTACACCTTC. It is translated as CAVQGDANYGYTF.

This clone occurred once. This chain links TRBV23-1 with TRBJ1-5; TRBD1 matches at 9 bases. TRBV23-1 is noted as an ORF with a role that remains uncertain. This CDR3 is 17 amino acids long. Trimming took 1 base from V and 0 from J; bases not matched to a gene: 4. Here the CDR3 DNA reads TGCGCCAGCAGTCAATTGGGGACAGGGTGTAGCAATCAGCCCCAGCATTTT. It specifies CASSQLGTGCSNQPQHF.